These T cell receptor beta chains were read from a single sample in a study of T cells in Graves' hyperthyroidism and ophthalmopathy. TCRdb reanalysed the multiplex PCR reads using MiXCR and keeps one entry per CDR3 protein. The table has 550,000 to 600,000 distinct CDR3 sequences, more than 13% seen once. The specimen sequenced was blood. Receptor source: a young woman with Graves' ophthalmopathy. CDR3s include the opening cysteine and the closing phenylalanine or tryptophan. The order of the fields is J gene, CDR3 length, V gene, D gene, CDR3 protein. D genes are given only for firm matches.

j_gene: TRBJ2-3; len: 16; v_gene: TRBV28; d_gene: TRBD1; CDR3aa: CASSGQGASGTDTQYF
j_gene: TRBJ2-2; len: 13; v_gene: TRBV3-1; d_gene: NA; CDR3aa: CASSLRGVRELFF
j_gene: TRBJ2-1; len: 15; v_gene: TRBV11-2; d_gene: NA; CDR3aa: CASSLDLSSYNEQFF
j_gene: TRBJ2-7; len: 14; v_gene: TRBV7-8; d_gene: TRBD1; CDR3aa: CASSYRTGNYEQYF
j_gene: TRBJ2-5; len: 16; v_gene: TRBV11-3; d_gene: NA; CDR3aa: CASSPRSTSSQETQYF
j_gene: TRBJ2-5; len: 14; v_gene: TRBV4-1; d_gene: NA; CDR3aa: CASSLGREGETQYF
j_gene: TRBJ2-1; len: 16; v_gene: TRBV11-3; d_gene: NA; CDR3aa: CASSLVALSSYNEQFF
j_gene: TRBJ2-5; len: 17; v_gene: TRBV6-1; d_gene: TRBD1; CDR3aa: CASSSGQGVRGQETQYF
j_gene: TRBJ2-1; len: 15; v_gene: TRBV6-1; d_gene: NA; CDR3aa: CASSERSGSGDEQFF
j_gene: TRBJ2-1; len: 16; v_gene: TRBV28; d_gene: TRBD2; CDR3aa: CASSSLAGGVYNEQFF
j_gene: TRBJ2-5; len: 13; v_gene: TRBV19; d_gene: NA; CDR3aa: CASNSGVQETQYF
j_gene: TRBJ2-2; len: 15; v_gene: TRBV6-1; d_gene: TRBD2; CDR3aa: CASSKPGLPIGELFF
j_gene: TRBJ2-7; len: 13; v_gene: TRBV20-1; d_gene: TRBD1; CDR3aa: CSVEGRGRREQYF
j_gene: TRBJ2-1; len: 14; v_gene: TRBV6-1; d_gene: TRBD1; CDR3aa: CASGTVGEYNEQFF
j_gene: TRBJ2-1; len: 15; v_gene: TRBV2; d_gene: TRBD2; CDR3aa: CASSERAGVDNEQFF